The entry that follows covers one TCR beta chain sequence. CDR3 length equals 16 residues. Germline V gene lookup returns CDR1 MNHEY and CDR2 SVGEGT. Trimming took 6 bases from V and 0 from J, leaving 15 bases between them. The record originates from a study of blood T cell repertoires in COVID-19. Overall study context: The United States, Italy and Spain supplied acute and convalescent COVID-19 samples. PBMCs, B-cell-depleted T cells, or T cells provided the cDNA or gDNA that made up the material.

Original processing notes: Reference gene primer amplification gave nucleated cell count estimates. Here immunoSEQ multiplex PCR was the method, and the copy in TCRdb shows in-frame clones only, minus some. V, J and clone size are those of that table, while D and trimming were read from the DNA. This repertoire shows over 300,000 clones, roughly 90% found once; its top ten account for 1% to 1.5%. The sample comprised peripheral blood. This sequence joins TRBV6-2 or TRBV6-3 and TRBJ1-3; no reliable D call. The origin of this receptor is a man aged 40-50 years with acute or convalescent COVID-19. CDR3 sequence (DNA): TGTGCCAGCAGCCGGACTGGGAAGGTCTCTGGAAACACCATATATTTT. It is translated as CASSRTGKVSGNTIYF.